Below are 2 T cell receptor beta chains sequenced from a single sample in a study of neurological immune-mediated disorders. TCRdb recomputed calls from the 5' RACE reads with MiXCR, one row per CDR3 protein. The sample has 35,000 to 45,000 distinct CDR3 sequences, less than 3.5% seen once; the top ten hold roughly 8.2%. Time point given: longitudinal time-point 1 (baseline). Sequencing used PBMCs. These receptors originate from a woman aged 55-70 years with multiple sclerosis.

This clonotype occurred many times. The chain has TRBV5-1 and TRBJ1-2, with 9 bases aligning to TRBD1. Germline V gene lookup returns CDR1 SGHRS and CDR2 YFSETQ. Germline trimming cut 3 bases from V and 4 bases from J; bases unmatched to any gene: 4. The CDR3 runs 14 residues. The CDR3 DNA is TGCGCCAGCAGCTCGACAGGGGGTGCCTATGGCTACACCTTC. Translation: CASSSTGGAYGYTF. Using reference TRBV5-1 and TRBJ1-2 for the parts outside the CDR3, the full variable domain is KAGVTQTPRYLIKTRGQQVTLSCSPISGHRSVSWYQQTPGQGLQFLFEYFSETQRNKGNFPGRFSGRQFSNSRSEMNVSTLELGDSALYLCASSSTGGAYGYTFGSGTRLTVV.

This clonotype was detected ten times or more. The chain employs TRBV19 and TRBJ1-1; 7 bases are a match to TRBD1. This CDR3 is built from 13 residues. The germline V gene encodes CDR1 LNHDA and CDR2 SQIVND (reference sequence). Trimming cost V 8 bases and J 4 bases; bases outside gene matches: 7. The CDR3 loop reads CASLFWDSTEAFF. In nucleotides, the CDR3 is TGTGCCAGTTTGTTTTGGGACAGCACTGAAGCTTTCTTT.